This T cell receptor (beta chain) was documented in a study of blood T cell repertoires in COVID-19. Across the whole study: The United States, Italy and Spain supplied acute and convalescent COVID-19 samples. In each case, the material was cDNA or gDNA derived from T cells, B-cell-depleted T cells, or PBMCs.

The repertoire was sequenced with immunoSEQ multiplex PCR; TCRdb's copy has only in-frame clones and lacks some. Counted here are approximately 47,000 clones, roughly nine tenths occurring once; the ten biggest clones make up under 20%. This clone occurred once. Sequencing input: peripheral blood. This TCR was sampled from a man between 65 and 79 years old with active COVID-19.

As DNA, the CDR3 is TGTGCCAGCAGCCCAGTTCCGGGACAGGGGGCTTTTGAGCAGTTCTTC. Translated, it gives CASSPVPGQGAFEQFF. The J gene is TRBJ2-1, the V gene TRBV6-2 or TRBV6-3; 12 bases fit TRBD1. CDR1 and CDR2 (germline): MNHEY, SVGEGT. There are 16 residues in the CDR3. Trimming at V came to 6 bases and at J to 9 bases, leaving 12 bases not matched to a gene.